These 2 T cell receptor beta chains share one sample of origin, sequenced in a study of blood T cell repertoires in COVID-19. Measured with immunoSEQ multiplex PCR; TCRdb has only the in-frame clones, and not every one. The sample contains some 55,000 clones, 87% of which appear only once. Source material: peripheral blood. All receptors derive from a man between 60 and 75 years old with acute or convalescent COVID-19.

This chain connects TRBV7-2 to TRBJ1-3; D is perhaps TRBD1 (6 bases). The germline V gene has CDR1 SGHTA and CDR2 FQGNSA. Trimming left V 4 bases short and J 4 bases short, with 8 bases between. The CDR3 runs to 13 residues. The CDR3 loop is CASSYREGNTIYF. The CDR3 bases are TGTGCCAGCAGCTACAGGGAGGGAAACACCATATATTTT.

The chain links TRBV4-2 to TRBJ1-1, with D unresolved. This CDR3 is built from 15 residues. CDR1 is LGHNA and CDR2 is YNFKEQ in the germline V gene. The germline V and J ends were trimmed by 0 bases and 6 bases, with 14 bases remaining between them. CDR3 coding DNA: TGTGCCAGCAGCCAAGATGACCGGGGTATAGCTGAAGCTTTCTTT. It translates to CASSQDDRGIAEAFF.